The 25 T cell receptor beta chains reported below all come from one sample, sequenced in a study of cytomegalovirus exposure and HLA in healthy donors. PCR used 60 Vbeta primers and 13 Jbeta primers. Assay used: immunoSEQ multiplex PCR; TCRdb lists only in-frame clones, some missing. Altogether 200,000 to 250,000 clones are present, more than 85% being singletons, with the ten largest covering roughly 1%. Input material: PBMCs. These receptors were obtained from a woman aged 18-29 years in good health and CMV-seronegative.

The chain is built from TRBV4-2 and TRBJ1-1; a possible D gene is TRBD1 (6 bases). Looked up from germline, CDR1 is LGHNA and CDR2 is YNFKEQ. V gave up 3 bases and J gave up 2 bases, with 13 bases separating them. The CDR3 extends over 15 amino acids. CDR3 DNA: TGTGCCAGCAGCCATGGGGGGGCCACAAACACTGAAGCTTTCTTT. It encodes CASSHGGATNTEAFF.

The gene calls are TRBV18 and TRBJ2-7, with D possibly TRBD2 on 6 matching bases. Germline V CDR1 and CDR2: KGHSH, LQKENI. CDR3 length: 14 residues. Trimming pared 4 bases from V and 2 bases from J, leaving 12 bases between. The CDR3 reads CASSRRGIAYEQYF. DNA of the CDR3: TGTGCCAGCTCACGACGGGGGATCGCCTACGAGCAGTACTTC.

The V call is TRBV9, the J call TRBJ2-5; D perhaps matches TRBD2 (6 bases). Germline V gene sequence: CDR1 SGDLS, CDR2 YYNGEE. The CDR3 totals 16 residues. Trimming left V 5 bases short and J 0 bases short, with 17 bases between. Here the CDR3 DNA reads TGTGCCAGCAGTGATTTCGTGGGAGGCGACCAAGAGACCCAGTACTTC. Encoded protein: CASSDFVGGDQETQYF.

The CDR3 is CASSLSYSLNQPQHF. The CDR3, as DNA: TGTGCCAGCAGTTTATCGTACAGCTTAAATCAGCCCCAGCATTTT. The chain links TRBV27 to TRBJ1-5; D gene ambiguous. The V and J ends lost 0 bases and 4 bases respectively, with 10 bases between them. The CDR3 covers 15 residues. Germline CDR1 is MNHEY and CDR2 is SMNVEV (reference sequence).

This chain joins TRBV28 and TRBJ2-7; 9 positions agree with TRBD1. The V gene's germline CDR1 is MDHEN and CDR2 SYDVKM. The CDR3 extends over 15 amino acids. V trimming: 6 bases; J trimming: 1 base; junction bases outside the gene matches: 7. The CDR3 loop is CASSRPGQGSYEQYF. The CDR3 region has the DNA TGTGCCAGCAGCAGACCGGGACAGGGATCCTACGAGCAGTACTTC.

The J gene is TRBJ2-7, the V gene TRBV11-3, with D unresolved. V was clipped by 7 bases and J by 2 bases, with 12 bases between them. CDR1 and CDR2 from the germline V gene are SGHNT and YENEEA. The CDR3 length is 13 residues. CDR3: CASTQVGPYEQYF. CDR3 DNA sequence: TGTGCCAGCACCCAAGTGGGCCCCTACGAGCAGTACTTC.

This chain links TRBV11-2 with TRBJ2-2; tentatively, D is TRBD1 (5 bases). CDR3 length: 13 residues. V lost 7 bases, J lost 4 bases, and 10 bases lay in between. The germline V gene has CDR1 SGHAT and CDR2 FQNNGV. DNA of the CDR3: TGTGCCAGCAACCTCCAGGGCACCGGGGAGCTGTTTTTT. Protein sequence: CASNLQGTGELFF. The full variable domain, rest sourced from reference TRBV11-2 and TRBJ2-2, is EAGVAQSPRYKIIEKRQSVAFWCNPISGHATLYWYQQILGQGPKLLIQFQNNGVVDDSQLPKDRFSAERLKGVDSTLKIQPAKLEDSAVYLCASNLQGTGELFFGEGSRLTVL.

The chain joins TRBV19 to TRBJ1-1, with no clear D. Germline V gene data show CDR1 as LNHDA and CDR2 as SQIVND (reference sequence). V lost 3 bases and J lost 3, with 8 bases in between. The CDR3 loop spans 13 amino acids. The CDR3 spells CASSIYLDTEAFF. The CDR3, as DNA: TGTGCCAGTAGTATCTACCTGGACACTGAAGCTTTCTTT. The full variable domain, in which reference TRBV19 and TRBJ1-1 provide the parts outside the CDR3, is DGGITQSPKYLFRKEGQNVTLSCEQNLNHDAMYWYRQDPGQGLRLIYYSQIVNDFQKGDIAEGYSVSREKKESFPLTVTSAQKNPTAFYLCASSIYLDTEAFFGQGTRLTVV.

This clone has just one count. An end of the junction differs from the germline gene, which may be a read error. The V and J genes are TRBV7-9 and TRBJ2-2, with D perhaps TRBD1 (5 bases). The CDR3 runs 17 residues. In germline, CDR1 is SEHNR, CDR2 FQNEAQ (reference sequence). CDR3 in DNA: TGTGCCAACAGCTTAGGGGCGCTCTCGACGAACACCGGGGAGCTGTTTTTT. This codes for CANSLGALSTNTGELFF.

V and J are TRBV6-1 and TRBJ2-1; D call uncertain. This CDR3 contains 12 residues. CDR1 is MNHNS and CDR2 is SASEGT in the germline V gene. Trimming stripped 7 bases from V and 0 bases from J, with 4 bases between. CDR3 DNA sequence: TGTGCCAGCACCAGCTCCTACAATGAGCAGTTCTTC. The encoded protein is CASTSSYNEQFF.

V usage is TRBV4-1 and J usage is TRBJ1-1; D is unresolved. Germline CDR1 is MGHRA and CDR2 is YSYEKL. The V and J ends lost 2 bases and 4 bases respectively, with 8 bases between them. The CDR3 sequence is 13 residues long. The CDR3 sequence is CASSQNAGTEAFF. CDR3 bases: TGCGCCAGCAGCCAAAACGCAGGCACTGAAGCTTTCTTT.

The chain has TRBV4-3 and TRBJ2-5; D unclear. Trimming pared 0 bases from V and 3 bases from J, leaving 14 bases between. This CDR3 is 16 amino acids long. Per the germline V gene, CDR1 is LGHNA and CDR2 is YSLEER. DNA of the CDR3: TGCGCCAGCAGCCAAGAATATCTCTTGGCAGAAGAGACCCAGTACTTC. Its translation is CASSQEYLLAEETQYF.

The V call is TRBV28, the J call TRBJ2-2; no reliable D call. The V end lost 3 bases, the J end lost 6 bases, and 8 bases lay between the germline ends. Germline values: CDR1 MDHEN, CDR2 SYDVKM. The CDR3 is 13 residues long. CDR3 amino acids: CASSLVGPGELFF. In nucleotides, the CDR3 is TGTGCCAGCAGTTTGGTGGGCCCCGGGGAGCTGTTTTTT.

The chain joins TRBV5-6 to TRBJ2-3; D gene unclear. V was cut by 2 bases and J by 3 bases, with 13 bases left in between. The CDR3 has 15 amino acids. Germline CDR1 reads SGHDT; CDR2 reads YYEEEE. CDR3 in amino acids: CASSLSRNSTDTQYF. CDR3 bases: TGTGCCAGCAGCTTATCGCGGAACTCAACAGATACGCAGTATTTT.

This sequence joins TRBV7-2 and TRBJ2-1; D perhaps matches TRBD2 (6 bases). Germline loops: CDR1 SGHTA, CDR2 FQGNSA. This CDR3 has 15 amino acids. V was shortened by 5 bases and J by 3 bases, with 14 bases between the two germline ends. CDR3 nucleotides: TGTGCCAGCAGCGTGGGGGGACTGAGCTACAATGAGCAGTTCTTC. Translation gives CASSVGGLSYNEQFF.

The chain combines TRBV7-2 with TRBJ2-3, with 9 bases fitting TRBD2. This CDR3 has 17 amino acids. Germline trimming cut 6 bases from V and 4 bases from J; bases unmatched to any gene: 14. Looked up from germline, CDR1 is SGHTA and CDR2 is FQGNSA. CDR3 in DNA: TGTGCCAGCAGTGACCCTCAAATAGCGGGAGTCCCAGATACGCAGTATTTT. This sequence encodes CASSDPQIAGVPDTQYF.

This chain joins TRBV18 and TRBJ2-3, with 10 bases that match TRBD1. CDR3 length equals 16 residues. Germline V gene data show CDR1 as KGHSH and CDR2 as LQKENI. V shed 4 bases, J shed 5 bases, and the junction held 9 bases outside the gene matches. The CDR3, as DNA: TGTGCCAGCTCACAGAGACCGGGACAGGGGTTAGATACGCAGTATTTT. Its protein product is CASSQRPGQGLDTQYF.

This clone was detected only a few times. The J gene is TRBJ2-2, the V gene TRBV19; a possible D gene is TRBD2 (6 bases). CDR1 and CDR2 from the germline V gene are LNHDA and SQIVND (reference sequence). The CDR3 contains 14 residues. Between the trimmed V and J ends, which lost 4 bases and 2 bases, there was a span of 8 bases. The CDR3 is CASSSGVNTGELFF. DNA of the CDR3: TGTGCCAGTAGTAGCGGGGTAAACACCGGGGAGCTGTTTTTT.

The chain couples TRBV19 to TRBJ2-1; 10 nucleotides line up with TRBD2. Germline trimming cut 6 bases from V and 6 bases from J; bases unmatched to any gene: 8. The CDR3 runs to 15 residues. From germline, CDR1 is LNHDA and CDR2 SQIVND (reference sequence). For the CDR3, the DNA is TGTGCCAGTAGCCGTGGGGCTAGCGGGAGCAATGAGCAGTTCTTC. This translates into CASSRGASGSNEQFF.

This clone occurred a few times. The chain couples TRBV5-1 to TRBJ1-1; TRBD1 might be the D (5 bases). The CDR3 consists of 14 residues. V was clipped by 0 bases and J by 0 bases, with 6 bases between them. In germline, CDR1 is SGHRS, CDR2 YFSETQ. The DNA of the CDR3 is TGCGCCAGCAGCTTGGGACAGATGAACACTGAAGCTTTCTTT. Its protein is CASSLGQMNTEAFF.

The chain carries TRBV29-1 and TRBJ2-5; 7 positions agree with TRBD2. The J call may be incorrect, as the DNA end agrees better with TRBJ2-7. Germline V lookup: CDR1 SQVTM, CDR2 ANQGSEA. The CDR3 contains 16 residues. The CDR3 reads CSVEGTRWGGSYEQYF. CDR3 nucleotide sequence: TGCAGCGTTGAAGGGACCCGCTGGGGGGGGTCCTACGAGCAGTACTTC.

The rearrangement uses TRBV7-8 and TRBJ1-4; the match to TRBD1 covers 8 bases. This CDR3 contains 15 residues. From germline, CDR1 is SGHVS and CDR2 FQNEAQ. V shed 7 bases and J 12 bases; nucleotides not matched to a gene: 16. The CDR3 loop is CASTRTLGRGRELFF. CDR3 sequence (DNA): TGTGCCAGCACCCGGACACTAGGCAGGGGGCGAGAACTGTTTTTT. Full variable domain (remainder filled in from reference TRBV7-8 and TRBJ1-4): GAGVSQSPRYKVAKRGQDVALRCDPISGHVSLFWYQQALGQGPEFLTYFQNEAQLDKSGLPSDRFFAERPEGSVSTLKIQRTQQEDSAVYLCASTRTLGRGRELFFGSGTQLSVL.

This chain uses TRBV5-4 with TRBJ1-1; the match to TRBD1 covers 8 bases. The ends lost 0 bases at V and 1 base at J; junction bases unmatched: 2. Germline V gene data show CDR1 as SGHNT and CDR2 as YYREEE (reference sequence). The CDR3 runs to 15 residues. The CDR3: CASSLVGTGNTEAFF. CDR3 coding DNA: TGTGCCAGCAGCTTGGTTGGGACAGGGAACACTGAAGCTTTCTTT.

Of note for this clone: Because it lacks the conserved phenylalanine or tryptophan at the end, this CDR3 is likely a read error. The limits of the CDR3 on the DNA are not certain, so only TCRdb's listed CDR3 is given. The chain is built from TRBV25-1 and TRBJ1-1. The CDR3 numbers 10 amino acids, ends counted. Germline V gene data show CDR1 as MGHDK and CDR2 as SYGVNS. The CDR3 region is CASSPRRVFI.

This clone was seen a single time. The chain uses TRBV10-3 and TRBJ2-7; 9 nucleotides agree with TRBD1. In germline, CDR1 is ENHRY, CDR2 SYGVKD. There are 14 residues in the CDR3. After removal of 4 bases from V and 4 bases from J, the junction contained 5 bases not matched to a gene. The CDR3 DNA sequence: TGTGCCATCAGTGTTCCGGGACAGGGTTACGAGCAGTACTTC. Its translation: CAISVPGQGYEQYF.